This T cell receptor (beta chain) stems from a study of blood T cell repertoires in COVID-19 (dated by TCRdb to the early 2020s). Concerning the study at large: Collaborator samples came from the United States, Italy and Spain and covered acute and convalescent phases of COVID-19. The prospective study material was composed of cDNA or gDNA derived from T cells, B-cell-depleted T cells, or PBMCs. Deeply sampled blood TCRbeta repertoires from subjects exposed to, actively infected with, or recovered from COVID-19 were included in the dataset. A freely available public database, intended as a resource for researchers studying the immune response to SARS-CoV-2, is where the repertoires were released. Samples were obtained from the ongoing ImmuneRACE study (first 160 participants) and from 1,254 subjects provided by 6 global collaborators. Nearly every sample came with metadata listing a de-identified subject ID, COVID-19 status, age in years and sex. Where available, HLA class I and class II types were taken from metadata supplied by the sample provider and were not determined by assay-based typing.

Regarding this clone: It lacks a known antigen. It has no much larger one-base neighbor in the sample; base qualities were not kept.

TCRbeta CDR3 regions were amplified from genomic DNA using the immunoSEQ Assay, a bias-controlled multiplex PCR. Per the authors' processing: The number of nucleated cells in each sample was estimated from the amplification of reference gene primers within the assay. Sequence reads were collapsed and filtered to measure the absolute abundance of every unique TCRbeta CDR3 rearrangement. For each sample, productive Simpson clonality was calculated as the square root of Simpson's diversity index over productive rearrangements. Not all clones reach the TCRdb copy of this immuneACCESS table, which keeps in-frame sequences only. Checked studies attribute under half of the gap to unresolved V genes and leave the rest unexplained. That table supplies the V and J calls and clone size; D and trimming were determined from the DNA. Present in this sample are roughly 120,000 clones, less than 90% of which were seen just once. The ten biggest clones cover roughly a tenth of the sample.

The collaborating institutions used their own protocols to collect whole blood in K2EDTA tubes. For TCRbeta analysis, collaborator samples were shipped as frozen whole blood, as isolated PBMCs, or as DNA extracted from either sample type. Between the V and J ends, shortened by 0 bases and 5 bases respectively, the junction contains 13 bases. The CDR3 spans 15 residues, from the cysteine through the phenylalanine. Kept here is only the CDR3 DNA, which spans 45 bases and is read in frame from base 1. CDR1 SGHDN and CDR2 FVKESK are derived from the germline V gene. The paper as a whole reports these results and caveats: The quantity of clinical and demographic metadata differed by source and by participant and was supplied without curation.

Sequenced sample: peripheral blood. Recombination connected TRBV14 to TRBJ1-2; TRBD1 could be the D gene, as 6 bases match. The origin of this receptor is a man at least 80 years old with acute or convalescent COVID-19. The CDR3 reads CASSQDGDTSYGYTF. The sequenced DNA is TGTGCCAGCAGCCAAGATGGGGACACCAGTTATGGCTACACCTTC.